Ten or more counts support the clone carrying this T cell receptor (beta chain). Trimming removed 4 bases from V and 0 bases from J; junction bases left unmatched: 7. The CDR3 extends over 18 amino acids. Germline CDR1 MGHDK, CDR2 SYGVNS. Sample-barcoded 5' priming and a J-beta primer mix drove a second PCR of about 6 to 12 cycles. TCRdb independently ran MiXCR on the 5' RACE reads; one entry per CDR3 protein. The repertoire holds around 790,000 distinct CDR3 sequences, 40% to 50% seen once, with under 20% in the top ten. These data are taken from a study of blood T cells in healthy people across ages.

Sequenced material: blood. The chain carries TRBV25-1 and TRBJ2-1; 12 bases are a match to TRBD2. The clonotype originates from a man aged 60-69 years in good health. The CDR3 nucleotides are TGTGCCAGCAGTGGCACGGGACTAGCGGGCAGCTCCTACAATGAGCAGTTCTTC. It codes for CASSGTGLAGSSYNEQFF.